This TCR beta chain originates from a study of cytomegalovirus exposure and HLA in healthy donors. Whole-study context: Early released data comprised tens of millions of unique TCRs from HLA-typed donors. Study-level results: Several of the most significant clusters appeared, in a later analysis, to be linked to common viral pathogens.

As to this clone: The antigen is unknown.

V was clipped by 8 bases and J by 4 bases, with 8 bases between them. There are 10 residues in the CDR3. Germline CDR1 DFQATT, CDR2 SNEGSKA (reference sequence). PCR primers comprised 60 Vbeta and 13 Jbeta primers. Assay: immunoSEQ multiplex PCR; the TCRdb copy retains only in-frame clones and omits some. The sample comprises 90,000 to 130,000 clones, 65% to 80% of which are singletons, and around 6.6% rests with the top ten. The sequencing input was PBMCs. The origin of this receptor is a man in his thirties or forties in good health and CMV-seropositive. This chain uses TRBV20-1 with TRBJ1-1; no reliable D call. The CDR3 DNA follows: TGCAGTACAGAGGGCACTGAAGCTTTCTTT. Protein sequence: CSTEGTEAFF.